The rows below give T cell receptor beta chains drawn from one sample of a study of cytomegalovirus exposure and HLA in healthy donors. Here immunoSEQ multiplex PCR was the method, and the copy in TCRdb shows in-frame clones only, minus some. The sample records approximately 110,000 clones, around 77% being singletons. Sequencing was performed on PBMCs. The receptors originated from a woman under 40 in good health and CMV-seropositive. Both conserved end residues are part of each CDR3. D genes are given only for firm matches.

>TRBV19|TRBJ1-5|NA
CASSIERGNQPQHF
>TRBV10-3|TRBJ1-1|NA
CASSASTVNTEAFF
>TRBV27|TRBJ2-3|NA
CASSYSSSTDTQYF
>TRBV5-1|TRBJ1-4|TRBD1
CASSRTGGTNEKLFF
>TRBV4-1|TRBJ1-1|NA
CASSQDQGPRTEAFF
>TRBV19|TRBJ2-7|TRBD1
CATETGTEQYF
>TRBV29-1|TRBJ1-2|TRBD1
CSVGDRGWGYTF
>TRBV30|TRBJ2-4|TRBD1
CAWSGTGGNIQYF
>TRBV19|TRBJ1-5|NA
CASSIRDPQPQHF
>TRBV19|TRBJ1-4|NA
CASSIGGTTNEKLFF
>TRBV11-3|TRBJ2-2|NA
CASSFGGRRELFF
>TRBV28|TRBJ2-5|NA
CASSPRQGWASGTPGEQYF
>TRBV27|TRBJ2-5|TRBD1
CASSSRQGNRGETQYF
>TRBV6-5|TRBJ1-1|NA
CASSQRTAEAFF
>TRBV27|TRBJ2-7|TRBD1
CASSSGLDRPLYEQYF
>TRBV5-4|TRBJ1-2|NA
CASSPGGLGYYGYTF
>TRBV7-8|TRBJ2-1|NA
CASSYLRWGLNNEQFF
>TRBV29-1|TRBJ2-3|TRBD2
CSVGQREDADTQYF
>TRBV30|TRBJ2-1|TRBD2
CAWRGTSGYNEQFF
>TRBV7-8|TRBJ1-1|TRBD1
CATGQGRLTEAFF
>TRBV18|TRBJ2-3|NA
CASSRGDLTYTDTQYF
>TRBV19|TRBJ2-4|TRBD2
CASSSLAGAPLLAKNIQYF
>TRBV7-9|TRBJ2-7|TRBD2
CASSSFTSGSYEQYF
>TRBV9|TRBJ2-7|TRBD1
CASSVGNVGGPYEQYF
>TRBV7-4|TRBJ1-1|TRBD1
CASSFGQDLGGEAFF
>TRBV5-1|TRBJ2-7|TRBD1
CASSLQGLPTLYEQYF
>TRBV30|TRBJ1-1|NA
CAWSLRTEAFF
>TRBV7-9|TRBJ2-5|NA
CASSGKETQYF
>TRBV27|TRBJ2-7|TRBD1
CASTGQGTYEQYF
>TRBV10-3|TRBJ2-1|TRBD2
CAIREESHNEQFF
>TRBV7-9|TRBJ2-5|NA
CASSLASGVETQYF